In this sample, the clone carrying this TCR beta chain turned up once. The antigen remains unidentified. People whose metastatic non-small-cell lung cancer was chemo-refractory got focal radiation along with CTLA-4 blockade by ipilimumab. Repertoires were generated with immunoSEQ multiplex PCR, while TCRdb's copy carries only in-frame clones and drops some. The repertoire holds about 51,000 clones, with 75% to 85% as singletons. These data originate in a study of radiotherapy plus CTLA-4 blockade in lung cancer. Germline V lookup: CDR1 SGDLS, CDR2 YYNGEE. The CDR3 covers 15 residues. The V gene lost 3 bases and the J gene lost 10 bases, with 20 bases spanning the gap. Study-wide points: Tumor-origin TCR clones grew in blood after radiotherapy plus ipilimumab.

This specimen was peripheral blood, taken from a patient treated with radiotherapy plus ipilimumab. This clonotype originated in a human donor with non-small cell lung cancer who had a complete response to radiotherapy plus ipilimumab. V and J are TRBV9 and TRBJ2-1; no clear D. The CDR3 sequence is CASSARGIPLGEQFF. The CDR3 bases are TGTGCCAGCAGCGCCCGCGGTATCCCTCTTGGGGAGCAGTTCTTC.